A single sample is the source of the 4 T cell receptor beta chains below, sequenced in a study of radiation and T cells in renal cell carcinoma (TCRdb year 2020). The method behind the library was the immunoSEQ multiplex PCR assay. TCRdb obtained this table from immuneACCESS and retained in-frame rearrangements with V and J assigned. These tables miss some clones; where compared with another copy, unresolved V genes account for less than half of the shortfall, and the remainder is unexplained. The sample data list 120,000 or so clones, and about 88% of these were observed just once. Together, the top ten hold over 4.5% of the sample. The sample's time point label, decoded: blood 2 weeks post-SBRT. What this sample's treatment or condition label stands for: 15 Gy SBRT to primary tumor, nephrectomy 4 weeks later. The material sequenced was blood, taken from a patient whose treatment included radiotherapy and nephrectomy. These receptors were collected from a woman in her sixties or seventies with renal cell carcinoma.

The chain links TRBV9 to TRBJ1-2, with D maybe TRBD1 (5 bases). The CDR3 is made up of 16 amino acids. The germline V gene has CDR1 SGDLS and CDR2 YYNGEE. Trimming removed 4 bases from V and 3 bases from J, with 19 bases in between. The DNA for the CDR3 is TGTGCCAGCAGCCCCACCGGGGCGAGGTATGACTATGGCTACACCTTC. It is translated as CASSPTGARYDYGYTF.

This chain joins TRBV29-1 and TRBJ1-3, with D maybe TRBD1 (5 bases). CDR1 and CDR2 from the germline V gene are SQVTM and ANQGSEA. The length of the CDR3 is 13 residues. V lost 7 bases, J lost 4 bases, and 14 bases lay in between. The CDR3 coding sequence is TGCAGCGGTACGGGACCCCAGGGAAACACCATATATTTT. Translated, it gives CSGTGPQGNTIYF.

The chain recombines TRBV7-9 with TRBJ1-1; 8 nucleotides agree with TRBD1. Per germline, CDR1 SEHNR and CDR2 FQNEAQ (reference sequence). CDR3 length: 18 residues. J was trimmed by 7 bases and V by 3 bases; bases with no gene match: 19. In DNA, the CDR3 is TGTGCCAGCAGCTTCCTCGGACAGGGCGGACCGAATTGGATTGAAGCTTTCTTT. Its translation: CASSFLGQGGPNWIEAFF. Full variable domain (rest looked up from reference TRBV7-9 and TRBJ1-1): DTGVSQNPRHKITKRGQNVTFRCDPISEHNRLYWYRQTLGQGPEFLTYFQNEAQLEKSRLLSDRFSAERPKGSFSTLEIQRTEQGDSAMYLCASSFLGQGGPNWIEAFFGQGTRLTVV.

The rearrangement links TRBV19 to TRBJ2-5, with a weak D call TRBD2 (7 bases). Between the trimmed V and J ends, which lost 2 bases and 1 base, there was a span of 14 bases. CDR3 length: 16 residues. CDR1 and CDR2 from the germline V gene are LNHDA and SQIVND (reference sequence). The chain's CDR3 is CASSISAAGAQETQYF. The CDR3 nucleotides are TGTGCCAGTAGTATATCCGCTGCGGGGGCCCAAGAGACCCAGTACTTC.